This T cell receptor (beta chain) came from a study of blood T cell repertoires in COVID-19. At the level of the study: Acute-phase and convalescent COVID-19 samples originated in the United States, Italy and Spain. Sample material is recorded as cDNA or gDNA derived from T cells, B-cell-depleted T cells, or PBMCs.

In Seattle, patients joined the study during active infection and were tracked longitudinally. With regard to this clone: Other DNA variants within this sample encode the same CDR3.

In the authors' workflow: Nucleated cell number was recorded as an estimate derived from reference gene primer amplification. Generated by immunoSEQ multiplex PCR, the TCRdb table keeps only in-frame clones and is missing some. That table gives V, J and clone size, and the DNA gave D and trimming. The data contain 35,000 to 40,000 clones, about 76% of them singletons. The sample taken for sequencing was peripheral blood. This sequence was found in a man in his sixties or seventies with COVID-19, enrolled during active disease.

The CDR3 DNA reads as TGTGCCAGCAGCTTGGTTGGGACAGACTATGGCTACACCTTC. It yields the protein CASSLVGTDYGYTF. The V and J genes are TRBV5-6 and TRBJ1-2; 7 positions match TRBD1. Trimming took 0 bases from V and 3 from J; bases not matched to a gene: 2. Germline-derived CDR1 and CDR2 are SGHDT and YYEEEE. There are 14 residues in the CDR3.